Below are 13 T cell receptor beta chains sequenced from a single sample in a study of cytomegalovirus exposure and HLA in healthy donors. Assay used: immunoSEQ multiplex PCR; TCRdb lists only in-frame clones, some missing. Of under 200,000 clones in the sample, about 81% were seen once. Sequenced sample: PBMCs. These receptors came from a woman aged 25 to 45 in good health and CMV-seronegative.

This clone turned up a few times. The chain has TRBV18 and TRBJ1-2; TRBD1 is a possible D gene (6 bases). The V and J ends lost 4 bases and 8 bases respectively, with 11 bases between them. Germline assignment: CDR1 KGHSH and CDR2 LQKENI. This CDR3 is built from 12 residues. CDR3 sequence (DNA): TGTGCCAGCTCACAGGGACAAGGCGGCTACACCTTC. This gives the protein CASSQGQGGYTF.

CDR3 DNA sequence: TGTGCCAGCAGCCCCTCGAGCTATGGCTACACCTTC. It is translated as CASSPSSYGYTF. The chain joins TRBV7-9 to TRBJ1-2; D is unresolved. CDR3 size: 12 residues. The germline V and J ends were trimmed by 5 bases and 4 bases, with 8 bases remaining between them. The germline gives CDR1 SEHNR, CDR2 FQNEAQ (reference sequence).

This clone came up once. V is TRBV5-4 and J is TRBJ1-1; 8 bases align to TRBD1. CDR1 and CDR2 (germline): SGHNT, YYREEE (reference sequence). The CDR3 runs to 14 residues. The ends lost 2 bases at V and 6 bases at J; junction bases unmatched: 6. For the CDR3, the DNA is TGTGCCAGCAGCTTCGGTCAGGGGGCGGCTGAAGCTTTCTTT. Its protein product is CASSFGQGAAEAFF.

The chain carries TRBV10-3 and TRBJ1-3, with D maybe TRBD1 (6 bases). Trimming took 8 bases from V and 3 from J, leaving 11 bases between them. In germline, CDR1 is ENHRY, CDR2 SYGVKD. The CDR3 sequence is 13 residues long. The CDR3 coding sequence is TGTGCCATCCACGGGGACATTGGAAACACCATATATTTT. Translating it yields CAIHGDIGNTIYF.

The CDR3 is CASSPTEGAGYGYTF. The DNA of the CDR3 is TGTGCCAGCTCACCGACAGAGGGGGCGGGGTATGGCTACACCTTC. The chain recombines TRBV18 with TRBJ1-2, with 7 bases fitting TRBD1. CDR3 size: 15 residues. Per germline, CDR1 KGHSH and CDR2 LQKENI. V was clipped by 3 bases and J by 5 bases; unmatched bases: 9.

There are a few counts of this clone. V and J are TRBV5-1 and TRBJ2-3; a possible D gene is TRBD2 (5 bases). This CDR3 has 14 residues. The V end was cut by 4 bases, the J end by 2 bases, with 11 bases between. Per the germline V gene, CDR1 is SGHRS and CDR2 is YFSETQ. CDR3 sequence reads: CASSLRTPTDTQYF. The CDR3 DNA reads TGCGCCAGCAGCCTAAGGACTCCCACAGATACGCAGTATTTT.

This clone occurred a few times. This chain joins TRBV7-3 and TRBJ1-6; 7 bases match TRBD1. V dropped 5 bases and J dropped 6; count of bases not matched to a gene: 4. Per germline, CDR1 SGHTA and CDR2 FQGTGA. There are 14 residues in the CDR3. DNA of the CDR3: TGTGCCAGCAGCAAGGGGGCGCGTAATTCACCCCTCCACTTT. The encoded protein is CASSKGARNSPLHF.

This clone was seen a single time. The genes are TRBV6-6 and TRBJ2-1; D is perhaps TRBD2 (6 bases). The CDR3 sequence is 12 residues long. The germline gives CDR1 MNHNY, CDR2 SVGAGI (reference sequence). Trimming took 8 bases from V and 3 from J, leaving 8 bases between them. The DNA for the CDR3 is TGTGCCAGCGGGAGGCTCTACAATGAGCAGTTCTTC. Translating gives CASGRLYNEQFF.

V and J are TRBV7-2 and TRBJ2-3; TRBD2 aligns across 10 bases. CDR1 is SGHTA and CDR2 is FQGNSA in the germline V gene. J lost 1 base, V lost 3 bases, and 4 bases had no gene match. The CDR3 covers 16 residues. The CDR3 loop reads CASSFQAGGGTDTQYF. The DNA of the CDR3 is TGTGCCAGCAGCTTCCAAGCGGGGGGGGGCACAGATACGCAGTATTTT.

The genes are TRBV6-1 and TRBJ1-5; 7 bases agree with TRBD1. Germline V gene data show CDR1 as MNHNS and CDR2 as SASEGT. V lost 1 base, J lost 6 bases, and 3 bases stayed unmatched. The CDR3 extends over 14 amino acids. The CDR3 DNA reads as TGTGCCAGCAGTGAAGGAGGGGGCTCTCAGCCCCAGCATTTT. As protein: CASSEGGGSQPQHF.

The chain couples TRBV14 to TRBJ1-4; a weak D match, TRBD1 (6 bases). CDR1 and CDR2 (germline): SGHDN, FVKESK. The CDR3 totals 14 residues. V was clipped by 3 bases and J by 8 bases, with 13 bases between them. The CDR3 DNA reads as TGTGCCAGCAGCCATCAGGGGTGGCGAGAAAAACTGTTTTTT. The encoded protein is CASSHQGWREKLFF.

V gene TRBV7-2 combines with J gene TRBJ2-4, with 7 bases lining up with TRBD1. V dropped 5 bases and J dropped 6; count of bases not matched to a gene: 4. Looked up from germline, CDR1 is SGHTA and CDR2 is FQGNSA. CDR3 length: 13 residues. The CDR3 protein is CASSPRDRNIQYF. CDR3 DNA: TGTGCCAGCAGCCCCCGGGACAGAAACATTCAGTACTTC.

The chain combines TRBV4-2 with TRBJ1-2, with 8 bases aligning to TRBD1. Germline trimming cut 4 bases from V and 4 bases from J; bases unmatched to any gene: 8. The CDR3 is 15 residues long. Germline V gives CDR1 LGHNA, CDR2 YNFKEQ. CDR3 DNA sequence: TGTGCCAGCAGCCCTGAGCAGGGGGCTCGCTATGGCTACACCTTC. Translation gives CASSPEQGARYGYTF.